This T cell receptor beta chain was sequenced in a study of shared clonotypes between healthy human individuals. Study-wide context: A donor's plate count was three for CD4 naive and three for CD4 memory; CD8 naive had two and CD8 memory one.

The split of CD4+ cells yielded CD45RA+ naive and CD45RA-negative memory subsets. Each cell subset's genomic DNA was divided evenly among several immunoSEQ plates. TCRdb's table, derived via immunoSEQ multiplex PCR, lists solely in-frame clones and lacks some. Among under 600,000 clones listed, 95% to 96% were seen once. Germline CDR1 reads SQVTM; CDR2 reads ANQGSEA. CDR3 length: 14 amino acids. Material for sequencing was naive CD4+ T cells sorted from blood. The subset here: CD45RA+ positively selected. The sequence came from a woman aged 25 to 39 in good health. The V and J genes are TRBV29-1 and TRBJ2-1; 9 bases align to TRBD1. DNA for the CDR3: TGCGGGTCTGGGGGGACAGGGAATGGTTATGAGCAGTTCTTC. Protein sequence: CGSGGTGNGYEQFF.